One T cell receptor (beta chain) is described in this entry. The table came from immunoSEQ multiplex PCR; TCRdb's copy has only in-frame clones and leaves some out. The data contain about 170,000 clones, approximately 82% of them singletons. The entry originates in a study of blood T cell repertoires in COVID-19. Turning to the study itself: There were acute and convalescent COVID-19 samples, and they came from the United States, Italy and Spain. Sources were T cells, B-cell-depleted T cells, or PBMCs; the material itself was cDNA or gDNA.

In germline, CDR1 is SGHTA, CDR2 FQGNSA. Trimming cost V 7 bases and J 5 bases, with 14 bases left between them. This CDR3 comprises 13 residues. Material: peripheral blood. The receptor was isolated from a woman aged 70-85 years who had recovered from COVID-19. This rearrangement joins TRBV7-2 to TRBJ1-1; possibly TRBD1 for D (6 bases). This CDR3 reads CASTLGGRTEAFF. CDR3 in DNA: TGTGCCAGCACCTTGGGGGGGCGGACTGAAGCTTTCTTT.